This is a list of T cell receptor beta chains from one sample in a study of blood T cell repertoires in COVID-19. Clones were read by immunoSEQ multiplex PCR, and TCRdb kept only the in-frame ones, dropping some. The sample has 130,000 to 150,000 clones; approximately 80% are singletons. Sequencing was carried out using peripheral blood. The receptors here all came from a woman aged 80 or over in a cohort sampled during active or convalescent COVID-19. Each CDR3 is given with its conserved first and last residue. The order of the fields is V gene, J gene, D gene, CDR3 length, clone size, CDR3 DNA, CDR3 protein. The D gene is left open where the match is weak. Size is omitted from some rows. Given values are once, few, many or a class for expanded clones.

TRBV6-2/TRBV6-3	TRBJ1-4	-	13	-	TGTGCCAGCAGTTCGGACTTGAATGAAAAACTGTTTTTT	CASSSDLNEKLFF
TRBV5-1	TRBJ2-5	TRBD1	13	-	TGCGCCAGCAGCAGGACAGGGCAAGAGACCCAGTACTTC	CASSRTGQETQYF
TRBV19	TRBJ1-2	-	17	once	TGTGCCAGTAGTATTAGGCTGAGGGACACCGTTAACTATGGCTACACCTTC	CASSIRLRDTVNYGYTF
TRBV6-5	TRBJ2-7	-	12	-	TGTGCCACCCGTAGGGGGGGCAACGAGCAGTACTTC	CATRRGGNEQYF
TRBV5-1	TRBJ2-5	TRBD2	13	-	TGCGCCAGCAGTAGCGGGGGGCAAGAGACCCAGTACTTC	CASSSGGQETQYF
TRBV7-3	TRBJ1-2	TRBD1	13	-	TGTGCCAGCAGCTTCACAGGGGGCCATGGCTACACCTTC	CASSFTGGHGYTF
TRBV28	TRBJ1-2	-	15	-	TGTGCCAGCAGTACCCGAGGGGGGGTCAACTATGGCTACACCTTC	CASSTRGGVNYGYTF
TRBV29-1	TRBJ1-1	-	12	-	TGCAGCGTTGGGTCGGGGAACACTGAAGCTTTCTTT	CSVGSGNTEAFF
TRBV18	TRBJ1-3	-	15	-	TGTGCCAGCTCACCGAAACATCACTCTGGAAACACCATATATTTT	CASSPKHHSGNTIYF
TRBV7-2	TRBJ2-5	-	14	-	TGTGCCAGCAGCAGTCCCCCGGGGAGGGAGACCCAGTACTTC	CASSSPPGRETQYF
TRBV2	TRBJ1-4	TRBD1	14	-	TGTGCCAGCAGTGCGGGGACAGAGTCCGAAAAACTGTTTTTT	CASSAGTESEKLFF
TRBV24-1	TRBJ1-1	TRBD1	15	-	TGTGCCACCAAAGGGGTCCAGGGGGAAGGAACTGAAGCTTTCTTT	CATKGVQGEGTEAFF
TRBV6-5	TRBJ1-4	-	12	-	TGTGCCAGCTCAACAGCTAATGAAAAACTGTTTTTT	CASSTANEKLFF
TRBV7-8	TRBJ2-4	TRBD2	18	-	TGTGCCAGCAGCGCGCCGGGACTAGCGGGGATCTTCAAAAACATTCAGTACTTC	CASSAPGLAGIFKNIQYF
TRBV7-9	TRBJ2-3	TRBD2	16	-	TGTGCCAGCAGCTTAGCGGTGCGGCGGGAGGAAGATACGCAGTATTTT	CASSLAVRREEDTQYF
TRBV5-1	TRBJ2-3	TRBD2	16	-	TGCGCCAGCAGCTTGATTCAGCGGGGGAGCACAGATACGCAGTATTTT	CASSLIQRGSTDTQYF
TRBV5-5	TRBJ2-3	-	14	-	TGTGCCAGCAGCCATGATTTAGGCACAGATACGCAGTATTTT	CASSHDLGTDTQYF
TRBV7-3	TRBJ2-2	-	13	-	TGTGCCAGCAGCTTCGTTTCCACCGGGGAGCTGTTTTTT	CASSFVSTGELFF
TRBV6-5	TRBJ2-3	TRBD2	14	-	TGTGCCAGCAGGGAGCGGGGATCCACAGATACGCAGTATTTT	CASRERGSTDTQYF
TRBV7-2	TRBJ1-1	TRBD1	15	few	TGTGCCGTCAGGAACCGGGACAGGGGTGTCACTGAAGCTTTCTTT	CAVRNRDRGVTEAFF
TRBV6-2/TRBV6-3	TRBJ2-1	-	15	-	TGTGCCAGCAGTTACTCTGGGGCCACCACCAATGAGCAGTTCTTC	CASSYSGATTNEQFF
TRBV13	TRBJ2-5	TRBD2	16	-	TGTGCCAGCAGCACACGACTAGCGGGGAACAGATGGCCCCAGTACTTC	CASSTRLAGNRWPQYF
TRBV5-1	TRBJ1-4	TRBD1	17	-	TGCGCCAGCAGCCCCGGGACAGGGGGCGGATGGAATGAAAAACTGTTTTTT	CASSPGTGGGWNEKLFF
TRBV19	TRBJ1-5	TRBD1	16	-	TGTGCCAGTCGAAGATTAGAGGGGGCAAACAATCAGCCCCAGCATTTT	CASRRLEGANNQPQHF
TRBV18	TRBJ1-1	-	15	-	TGTGCCAGCTCACCACGAGGGACACCGAACACTGAAGCTTTCTTT	CASSPRGTPNTEAFF
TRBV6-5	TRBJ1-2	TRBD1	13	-	TGTGCCAGCAGACCCGGGACAGGGGGTGGCTACACCTTC	CASRPGTGGGYTF
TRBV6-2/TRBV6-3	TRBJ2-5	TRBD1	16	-	TGTGCCAGCAGTACCGGGACAGGCGGCCCTAGGGGGACCCAGTACTTC	CASSTGTGGPRGTQYF
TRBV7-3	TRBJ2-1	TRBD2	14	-	TGTGCCAGCAGCCCCGGACTAGCGGGGGATGAGCAGTTCTTC	CASSPGLAGDEQFF
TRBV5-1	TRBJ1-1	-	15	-	TGCGCCAGCAGCCCTAGATTAATGACGAACACTGAAGCTTTCTTT	CASSPRLMTNTEAFF
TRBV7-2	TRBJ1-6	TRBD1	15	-	TGTGCCAGCAGCTTCGACGGGACAGCTAATTCACCCCTCCACTTT	CASSFDGTANSPLHF
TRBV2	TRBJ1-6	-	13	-	TGTGCCAGCCAGGGGCCTGGGGATTCACCCCTCCACTTT	CASQGPGDSPLHF
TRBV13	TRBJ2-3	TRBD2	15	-	TGTGCCAGCAGACCACTAGCGGGGGACACAGATACGCAGTATTTT	CASRPLAGDTDTQYF
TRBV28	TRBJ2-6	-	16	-	TGTGCCAGCAGTGGGACACTTTTCTCTGGGGCCAACGTCCTGACTTTC	CASSGTLFSGANVLTF
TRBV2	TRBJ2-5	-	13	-	TGTGCCAGCAGTGGGACATTAGGGGAGACCCAGTACTTC	CASSGTLGETQYF
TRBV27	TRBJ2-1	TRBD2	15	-	TGTGCCAGCAGTCCAGGACTAGCGGCCAACAATGAGCAGTTCTTC	CASSPGLAANNEQFF
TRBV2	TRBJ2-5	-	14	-	TGTGCCAGCAATAACCTAGTATCTCAAGAGACCCAGTACTTC	CASNNLVSQETQYF
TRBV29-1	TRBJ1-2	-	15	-	TGCAGCGCTGCGACGGTGGGGCGACGAACGGATGGCTACACCTTC	CSAATVGRRTDGYTF
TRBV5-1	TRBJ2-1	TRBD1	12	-	TGCGCCAGCAGCTGGGGGGACAGGGAGCAGTTCTTC	CASSWGDREQFF
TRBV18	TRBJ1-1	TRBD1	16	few	TGTGCCAGCTCACAACCGGGACAGGGGGCATGGACTGAAGCTTTCTTT	CASSQPGQGAWTEAFF
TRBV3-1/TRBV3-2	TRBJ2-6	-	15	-	TGTGCCAGCAGCCACAGTCTCTCTGGGGCCAACGTCCTGACTTTC	CASSHSLSGANVLTF
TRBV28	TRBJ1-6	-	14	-	TGTGCCAGCAAGGAAGGGGCCGAAATTTCACCCCTCCACTTT	CASKEGAEISPLHF
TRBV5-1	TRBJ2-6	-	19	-	TGCGCCAGCAGCTGGATGACGGGGATCGATGGTCTAGGGGCCAACGTCCTGACTTTC	CASSWMTGIDGLGANVLTF
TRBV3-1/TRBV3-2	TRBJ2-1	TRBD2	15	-	TGTGCCAGCAGCGGGACGGCGGGAGTTGGCAATGAGCAGTTCTTC	CASSGTAGVGNEQFF
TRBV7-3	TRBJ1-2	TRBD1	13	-	TGTGCCAGCAGCTTAGCTACAGGGGACGGCTACACCTTC	CASSLATGDGYTF
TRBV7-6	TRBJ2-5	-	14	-	TGTGCCAGCAGCCCCAGGGCGGCCAAAGAGACCCAGTACTTC	CASSPRAAKETQYF
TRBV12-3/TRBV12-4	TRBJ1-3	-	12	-	TGTGCCAGCAGTCGGGGTGGAAACACCATATATTTT	CASSRGGNTIYF
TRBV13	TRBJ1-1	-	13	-	TGTGCCAGCAGCTTTAGGCCCCAGGGAGGGGCTTTCTTT	CASSFRPQGGAFF
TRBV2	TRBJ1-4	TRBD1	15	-	TGTGCCAGCACCTCCCAACAGGGGATCGGCGAAAAACTGTTTTTT	CASTSQQGIGEKLFF
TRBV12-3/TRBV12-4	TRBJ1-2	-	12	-	TGTGCCAGCAGTTTAGACAGCTATGGCTACACCTTC	CASSLDSYGYTF
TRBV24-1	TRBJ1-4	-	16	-	TGTGCCACCAGTGATTCAGGGGCCTTAACTAATGAAAAACTGTTTTTT	CATSDSGALTNEKLFF
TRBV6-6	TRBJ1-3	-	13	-	TGTGCCAGCAGCCTACCTCCTGGAAACACCATATATTTT	CASSLPPGNTIYF
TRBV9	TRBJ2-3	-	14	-	TGTGCCAGCAGCGTAAAGGGGCACACAGATACGCAGTATTTT	CASSVKGHTDTQYF
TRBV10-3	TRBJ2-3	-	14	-	TGTGCCATCAGGGACAACAGAGAGTCAGATACGCAGTATTTT	CAIRDNRESDTQYF
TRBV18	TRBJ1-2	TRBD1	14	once	TGTGCCAGCTCTCCCACCGACAGGGGAGATGGCTACACCTTC	CASSPTDRGDGYTF